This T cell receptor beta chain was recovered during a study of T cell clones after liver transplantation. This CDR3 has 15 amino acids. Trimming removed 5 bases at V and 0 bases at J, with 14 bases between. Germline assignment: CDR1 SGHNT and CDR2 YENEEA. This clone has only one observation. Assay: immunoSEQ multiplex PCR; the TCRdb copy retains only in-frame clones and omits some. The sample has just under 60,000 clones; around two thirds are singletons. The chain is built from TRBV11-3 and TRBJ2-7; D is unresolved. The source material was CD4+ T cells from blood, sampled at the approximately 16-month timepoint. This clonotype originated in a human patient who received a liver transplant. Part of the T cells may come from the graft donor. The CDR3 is CASSLTAASSYEQYV. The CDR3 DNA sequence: TGTGCCAGCAGCCTGACCGCTGCTAGCTCCTACGAGCAGTACGTC.